The clone carrying this T cell receptor (beta chain) was seen a single time. The data originate from a study of blood T cell repertoires in COVID-19. There are 14 residues in the CDR3. V gave up 8 bases and J gave up 1 base, with 14 bases separating them. Per germline, CDR1 MNHEY and CDR2 SMNVEV (reference sequence). Profiling relied on immunoSEQ multiplex PCR, and the TCRdb table lists in-frame clones only, not all of them. The sample yields around 290,000 clones, approximately 91% seen once. This clonotype was obtained from a woman aged 40 to 49 who had recovered from COVID-19. The V and J genes are TRBV27 and TRBJ1-1, with a weak D call TRBD1 (5 bases). The sample taken for sequencing was PBMCs or T cells enriched from blood (not recorded which). DNA for the CDR3: TGTGCCAGCGTGGGTCGGGGGGGGAACACTGAAGCTTTCTTT. The encoded protein is CASVGRGGNTEAFF.